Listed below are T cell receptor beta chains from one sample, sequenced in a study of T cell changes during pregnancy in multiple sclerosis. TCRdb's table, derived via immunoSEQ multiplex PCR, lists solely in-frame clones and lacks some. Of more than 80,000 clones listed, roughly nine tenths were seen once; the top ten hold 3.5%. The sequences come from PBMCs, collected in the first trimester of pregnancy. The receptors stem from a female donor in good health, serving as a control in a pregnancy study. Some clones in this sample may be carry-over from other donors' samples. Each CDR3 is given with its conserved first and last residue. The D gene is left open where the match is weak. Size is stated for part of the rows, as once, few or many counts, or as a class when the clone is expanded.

CDR3 protein: CASSSSREETQYF
CDR3 DNA: TGTGCCAGCAGCTCGTCCCGGGAGGAGACCCAGTACTTC
D gene: -
J gene: TRBJ2-5
clone size: -
V gene: TRBV7-3

CDR3 protein: CASSLEAVTNTEAFF
CDR3 DNA: TGTGCCAGCAGCTTGGAGGCCGTAACGAACACTGAAGCTTTCTTT
D gene: -
J gene: TRBJ1-1
clone size: -
V gene: TRBV7-6

CDR3 protein: CASSSGQNYGYTF
CDR3 DNA: TGTGCCAGCAGCTCGGGACAGAACTATGGCTACACCTTC
D gene: TRBD1
J gene: TRBJ1-2
clone size: -
V gene: TRBV7-8

CDR3 protein: CASSLTSRGNTEAFF
CDR3 DNA: TGCGCCAGCAGCCTTACAAGTCGAGGGAACACTGAAGCTTTCTTT
D gene: -
J gene: TRBJ1-1
clone size: once
V gene: TRBV5-1

CDR3 protein: CASSMTGSYEQYF
CDR3 DNA: TGTGCCAGCAGCATGACAGGATCCTACGAGCAGTACTTC
D gene: -
J gene: TRBJ2-7
clone size: once
V gene: TRBV5-4

CDR3 protein: CASSEDRGRYEQYF
CDR3 DNA: TGCGCCAGCAGTGAGGACAGGGGGCGGTACGAGCAGTACTTC
D gene: TRBD1
J gene: TRBJ2-7
clone size: -
V gene: TRBV10-2

CDR3 protein: CASSTSRGGGEKLFF
CDR3 DNA: TGTGCCAGTAGTACCTCTCGGGGAGGGGGTGAAAAACTGTTTTTT
D gene: -
J gene: TRBJ1-4
clone size: -
V gene: TRBV19

CDR3 protein: CASRVGTRVSGELFF
CDR3 DNA: TGTGCCAGTAGGGTAGGGACTAGGGTATCCGGGGAGCTGTTTTTT
D gene: TRBD2
J gene: TRBJ2-2
clone size: -
V gene: TRBV19

CDR3 protein: CASSQGSNQPQHF
CDR3 DNA: TGCGCCAGCAGCCAAGGCAGTAATCAGCCCCAGCATTTT
D gene: -
J gene: TRBJ1-5
clone size: -
V gene: TRBV4-1

CDR3 protein: CASSISVSNQPQHF
CDR3 DNA: TGTGCCAGTAGTATATCCGTTAGCAATCAGCCCCAGCATTTT
D gene: -
J gene: TRBJ1-5
clone size: few
V gene: TRBV19

CDR3 protein: CASSLARKTISYNEQFF
CDR3 DNA: TGCGCCAGCAGCTTGGCGCGGAAAACCATCTCCTACAATGAGCAGTTCTTC
D gene: -
J gene: TRBJ2-1
clone size: -
V gene: TRBV5-1

CDR3 protein: CASSQVEGMATNEKLFF
CDR3 DNA: TGCGCCAGCAGCCAAGTTGAGGGAATGGCAACTAATGAAAAACTGTTTTTT
D gene: -
J gene: TRBJ1-4
clone size: -
V gene: TRBV4-1

CDR3 protein: CASSPTGGNNEQFF
CDR3 DNA: TGTGCCAGCAGCCCGACAGGGGGGAACAATGAGCAGTTCTTC
D gene: TRBD1
J gene: TRBJ2-1
clone size: -
V gene: TRBV4-2

CDR3 protein: CASGYRGTDTQYF
CDR3 DNA: TGTGCCAGCGGATACAGGGGTACAGATACGCAGTATTTT
D gene: TRBD1
J gene: TRBJ2-3
clone size: -
V gene: TRBV28

CDR3 protein: CASSKRQGYEQYF
CDR3 DNA: TGTGCCAGCAGTAAACGACAGGGCTACGAGCAGTACTTC
D gene: TRBD1
J gene: TRBJ2-7
clone size: -
V gene: TRBV6-4

CDR3 protein: CASSQDRGGPGNEQFF
CDR3 DNA: TGCGCCAGCAGCCAAGATCGGGGAGGACCCGGGAATGAGCAGTTCTTC
D gene: -
J gene: TRBJ2-1
clone size: -
V gene: TRBV4-1

CDR3 protein: CASSFGRDTGELFF
CDR3 DNA: TGTGCCAGCAGCTTTGGGAGGGACACCGGGGAGCTGTTTTTT
D gene: TRBD2
J gene: TRBJ2-2
clone size: once
V gene: TRBV5-4

CDR3 protein: CASSQTGTGNEKLFF
CDR3 DNA: TGTGCCAGCAGCCAGACCGGGACAGGGAATGAAAAACTGTTTTTT
D gene: TRBD1
J gene: TRBJ1-4
clone size: -
V gene: TRBV7-7

CDR3 protein: CASSPSGQSHSPLHF
CDR3 DNA: TGCGCCAGCAGCCCCTCGGGACAGAGCCATTCACCCCTCCACTTT
D gene: TRBD1
J gene: TRBJ1-6
clone size: -
V gene: TRBV5-1

CDR3 protein: CASSPRGSGEAFF
CDR3 DNA: TGTGCCAGCAGCCCTCGGGGTTCTGGGGAAGCTTTCTTT
D gene: -
J gene: TRBJ1-1
clone size: -
V gene: TRBV9

CDR3 protein: CASSPDRTGAVEKLFF
CDR3 DNA: TGTGCCAGCTCACCCGATCGGACAGGCGCAGTCGAAAAACTGTTTTTT
D gene: TRBD1
J gene: TRBJ1-4
clone size: -
V gene: TRBV18

CDR3 protein: CASSLKGQGASYGYTF
CDR3 DNA: TGTGCCAGCAGCCTTAAGGGACAGGGGGCAAGCTATGGCTACACCTTC
D gene: TRBD1
J gene: TRBJ1-2
clone size: -
V gene: TRBV5-6

CDR3 protein: CASSGGGWSTEAFF
CDR3 DNA: TGTGCCAGCAGTGGGGGGGGGTGGAGCACTGAAGCTTTCTTT
D gene: -
J gene: TRBJ1-1
clone size: -
V gene: TRBV28

CDR3 protein: CASSPTGAGGYTF
CDR3 DNA: TGTGCCAGCAGCCCTACAGGTGCGGGGGGCTACACCTTC
D gene: -
J gene: TRBJ1-2
clone size: few
V gene: TRBV28

CDR3 protein: CASSLVSDYTDTQYF
CDR3 DNA: TGTGCCAGCAGCTTAGTCTCGGACTACACAGATACGCAGTATTTT
D gene: -
J gene: TRBJ2-3
clone size: -
V gene: TRBV7-9

CDR3 protein: CASSELAIYEQYF
CDR3 DNA: TGTGCCAGCAGTGAACTAGCGATATACGAGCAGTACTTC
D gene: -
J gene: TRBJ2-7
clone size: -
V gene: TRBV6-1

CDR3 protein: CASSEFVREGYGYTF
CDR3 DNA: TGTGCCAGCAGTGAATTTGTCAGAGAGGGCTATGGCTACACCTTC
D gene: -
J gene: TRBJ1-2
clone size: -
V gene: TRBV6-1

CDR3 protein: CASREGGLETQYF
CDR3 DNA: TGTGCCAGCAGGGAGGGAGGGTTAGAGACCCAGTACTTC
D gene: TRBD2
J gene: TRBJ2-5
clone size: -
V gene: TRBV6-1

CDR3 protein: CASSFEGQDNSPLHF
CDR3 DNA: TGTGCCAGCAGTTTCGAAGGACAGGACAATTCACCCCTCCACTTT
D gene: TRBD1
J gene: TRBJ1-6
clone size: -
V gene: TRBV27

CDR3 protein: CASSADQGSWAYNEQFF
CDR3 DNA: TGCGCCAGCAGTGCGGACCAGGGGTCCTGGGCTTACAATGAGCAGTTCTTC
D gene: -
J gene: TRBJ2-1
clone size: -
V gene: TRBV10-1

CDR3 protein: CASNPSVNTEAFF
CDR3 DNA: TGTGCCAGTAACCCCTCGGTGAACACTGAAGCTTTCTTT
D gene: -
J gene: TRBJ1-1
clone size: -
V gene: TRBV19

CDR3 protein: CASTLQENNYGYTF
CDR3 DNA: TGTGCCAGCACTTTACAAGAGAATAACTATGGCTACACCTTC
D gene: -
J gene: TRBJ1-2
clone size: once
V gene: TRBV28

CDR3 protein: CASSIAGGWEQYF
CDR3 DNA: TGTGCCAGTAGTATAGCGGGAGGTTGGGAGCAGTACTTC
D gene: TRBD2
J gene: TRBJ2-7
clone size: -
V gene: TRBV19

CDR3 protein: CASSLYTEGYYGYTF
CDR3 DNA: TGTGCCAGCAGCTTGTACACAGAGGGTTACTATGGCTACACCTTC
D gene: -
J gene: TRBJ1-2
clone size: -
V gene: TRBV5-4

CDR3 protein: CASSARGRNSYNEQFF
CDR3 DNA: TGTGCCAGCAGCGCTAGGGGAAGAAATTCCTACAATGAGCAGTTCTTC
D gene: -
J gene: TRBJ2-1
clone size: -
V gene: TRBV27

CDR3 protein: CASSSWTSGPDTQYF
CDR3 DNA: TGTGCCAGCAGTTCATGGACTAGCGGGCCAGATACGCAGTATTTT
D gene: TRBD2
J gene: TRBJ2-3
clone size: -
V gene: TRBV27

CDR3 protein: CASSLGGKFYEQYF
CDR3 DNA: TGTGCCAGCAGCTTGGGGGGGAAGTTTTACGAGCAGTACTTC
D gene: TRBD2
J gene: TRBJ2-7
clone size: once
V gene: TRBV7-9

CDR3 protein: CASSFGRDNQPQHF
CDR3 DNA: TGTGCCAGCAGCTTCGGACGGGATAATCAGCCCCAGCATTTT
D gene: -
J gene: TRBJ1-5
clone size: -
V gene: TRBV7-8

CDR3 protein: CASSLPDSSDTQYF
CDR3 DNA: TGTGCCAGCAGCTTACCCGACAGTTCTGATACGCAGTATTTT
D gene: -
J gene: TRBJ2-3
clone size: -
V gene: TRBV7-9

CDR3 protein: CASSPAGTGGIRQPQHF
CDR3 DNA: TGTGCCAGCTCACCAGCCGGGACAGGGGGCATACGTCAGCCCCAGCATTTT
D gene: TRBD1
J gene: TRBJ1-5
clone size: -
V gene: TRBV18

CDR3 protein: CASSHNTMNTEAFF
CDR3 DNA: TGTGCCAGTAGTCATAACACAATGAACACTGAAGCTTTCTTT
D gene: -
J gene: TRBJ1-1
clone size: once
V gene: TRBV19

CDR3 protein: CSVGGRAGNTIYF
CDR3 DNA: TGCAGCGTTGGCGGCAGGGCTGGAAACACCATATATTTT
D gene: -
J gene: TRBJ1-3
clone size: -
V gene: TRBV29-1

CDR3 protein: CASSQRLDEKLFF
CDR3 DNA: TGCGCCAGCAGCCAAAGACTAGACGAAAAACTGTTTTTT
D gene: -
J gene: TRBJ1-4
clone size: -
V gene: TRBV4-3

CDR3 protein: CASSFTTSTDTQYF
CDR3 DNA: TGTGCCAGCAGCTTCACTACCAGCACAGATACGCAGTATTTT
D gene: -
J gene: TRBJ2-3
clone size: -
V gene: TRBV7-8

CDR3 protein: CASSFRQGFGYTF
CDR3 DNA: TGTGCCAGCAGCTTTAGACAGGGGTTTGGCTACACCTTC
D gene: TRBD1
J gene: TRBJ1-2
clone size: -
V gene: TRBV7-2

CDR3 protein: CSVETSLSYEQYF
CDR3 DNA: TGCAGCGTTGAAACTAGCCTCTCCTACGAGCAGTACTTC
D gene: -
J gene: TRBJ2-7
clone size: -
V gene: TRBV29-1

CDR3 protein: CASRPRWLAGGQETQYF
CDR3 DNA: TGTGCCAGTCGCCCAAGGTGGCTAGCGGGGGGGCAAGAGACCCAGTACTTC
D gene: TRBD2
J gene: TRBJ2-5
clone size: few
V gene: TRBV2

CDR3 protein: CASSSAEAGGMQGQYF
CDR3 DNA: TGTGCCAGCAGTTCCGCCGAAGCGGGAGGCATGCAGGGGCAGTACTTC
D gene: TRBD2
J gene: TRBJ2-7
clone size: -
V gene: TRBV6-5